This T cell receptor beta chain was identified during a study of T cells after yellow fever vaccination. Across the study: With SMART-Seq v4 Ultra Low Input, the fractions containing low cell numbers were prepared.

CDR1 SGHKS and CDR2 YYEKEE come from the germline V gene (reference sequence). The V gene lost 5 bases and the J gene lost 4 bases, with 21 bases spanning the gap. The CDR3 has 16 amino acids. The 5'RACE template-switching step produced TCR cDNA and added a universal primer site and UMIs. TCRdb re-derived calls from the 5' RACE reads in MiXCR, one entry per CDR3 protein. The data hold 200,000 to 300,000 distinct CDR3 sequences, with 13% observed a single time. The receptor's source is a man aged 25-40 years who received the YFV17D yellow fever vaccine. The material sequenced was CD4+ T cells sorted from PBMCs, taken 45 days after the yellow fever booster vaccination. The V and J genes are TRBV5-5 and TRBJ2-5; no clear D. The CDR3 region is CASSNALRSKSETQYF. In nucleotides, the CDR3 is TGTGCCAGCAGTAATGCCCTGAGGTCCAAGTCAGAGACCCAGTACTTC.